The 16 T cell receptor beta chains given below trace back to one sample, sequenced in a study of blood T cells in healthy people across ages. Using a J-beta primer mix together with a sample-barcoded 5' primer, a second PCR was run for roughly 7 to 11 cycles. TCRdb passed the 5' RACE reads through MiXCR, listing each CDR3 protein once. The sample lists about 1.4 million distinct CDR3 sequences; roughly 59% were seen once. Input material: blood. Receptors were obtained from a man in his late teens or twenties in good health.

This clonotype showed up just a few times. The CDR3 reads CASSPWDRMRTGANVLTF. The CDR3 DNA reads TGTGCCAGCAGTCCCTGGGACAGGATGAGGACTGGGGCCAACGTCCTGACTTTC. The rearrangement links TRBV6-2 or TRBV6-3 to TRBJ2-6, with TRBD1 matching over 8 bases. The CDR3 length is 18 residues. Germline trimming cut 5 bases from V and 2 bases from J; bases unmatched to any gene: 11. CDR1 MNHEY and CDR2 SVGEGT come from the germline V gene.

The gene calls are TRBV7-9 and TRBJ2-1, with D perhaps matching TRBD1 or TRBD2 (5 bases each). The germline gives CDR1 SEHNR, CDR2 FQNEAQ (reference sequence). Trimming took 3 bases from V and 2 from J, leaving 11 bases between them. The CDR3 loop spans 15 amino acids. The CDR3: CASSLGPWAYNEQFF. CDR3 DNA: TGTGCCAGCAGCTTGGGACCGTGGGCCTACAATGAGCAGTTCTTC. Full variable domain (missing parts from reference TRBV7-9 and TRBJ2-1): DTGVSQNPRHKITKRGQNVTFRCDPISEHNRLYWYRQTLGQGPEFLTYFQNEAQLEKSRLLSDRFSAERPKGSFSTLEIQRTEQGDSAMYLCASSLGPWAYNEQFFGPGTRLTVL.

This chain uses TRBV20-1 with TRBJ2-5, with D perhaps matching TRBD2 (5 bases). V lost 3 bases, J lost 11 bases, and 22 bases lay in between. Germline V gives CDR1 DFQATT, CDR2 SNEGSKA (reference sequence). The CDR3 is made up of 14 amino acids. The DNA of the CDR3 is TGCAGTGCTAGTCCCCGGGAATTAGCGAATGAGCAGTACTTC. Translation gives CSASPRELANEQYF.

The rearrangement links TRBV6-1 to TRBJ1-2, with D possibly being TRBD1 (5 bases). CDR3 length: 17 amino acids. Trimming pared 5 bases from V and 2 bases from J, leaving 21 bases between. Germline-derived CDR1 and CDR2 are MNHNS and SASEGT. The CDR3 loop is CASSPGIGGAINYGYTF. CDR3 nucleotide sequence: TGTGCCAGCAGTCCGGGGATCGGAGGGGCGATCAACTATGGCTACACCTTC.

This chain connects TRBV6-2 or TRBV6-3 to TRBJ1-1; 7 nucleotides line up with TRBD1. The V and J ends lost 5 bases and 8 bases, in that order; junction bases with no gene match: 17. CDR1 and CDR2 (germline): MNHEY, SVGEGT. The CDR3 covers 16 residues. The CDR3 coding sequence is TGTGCCAGCAGTCTGACAGGGTACCTACAAGGGACAGAAGCTTTCTTT. Translation: CASSLTGYLQGTEAFF.

The V call is TRBV4-2, the J call TRBJ2-2; 8 bases match TRBD2. Germline V gene lookup returns CDR1 LGHNA and CDR2 YNFKEQ. This CDR3 region has 15 residues. The V segment lost 3 bases and the J segment 4 bases; nucleotides outside the gene matches: 4. Here the CDR3 DNA reads TGTGCCAGCAGCCAGCGGGGGGATCTCACCGGGGAGCTGTTTTTT. It specifies CASSQRGDLTGELFF.

About this clonotype itself: As the CDR3 is not closed by the conserved phenylalanine or tryptophan, this likely results from a read error. CDR3 coding DNA: TGTGCTAGCAGCGTCGGGACTAGCGGGATCACTGTAGCCTACGAGCAGTACTTG. It translates to CASSVGTSGITVAYEQYL. The rearrangement links TRBV7-2 to TRBJ2-7, with TRBD2 identical over 13 bases. Germline CDR1 is SGHTA and CDR2 is FQGNSA. The CDR3 contains 18 residues.

The V gene is TRBV7-2, the J gene TRBJ2-1; D is unresolved. CDR3 size: 15 residues. Germline V gives CDR1 SGHTA, CDR2 FQGNSA. V lost 2 bases to trimming and J lost 10 bases, with 18 bases between them. CDR3 DNA sequence: TGTGCCAGCAGCTTATTCCTTTCGGGTAGCTCCGAGCAGTTCTTC. Translated, it gives CASSLFLSGSSEQFF.

The V gene is TRBV12-5, the J gene TRBJ2-4; D is perhaps TRBD1 (5 bases). V was shortened by 5 bases and J by 0 bases, with 11 bases between the two germline ends. CDR1 and CDR2 from the germline V gene are LGHNT and FRNRAP. The CDR3 loop spans 15 amino acids. The CDR3 loop reads CASGTTELAKNIQYF. The CDR3 region has the DNA TGTGCTAGTGGTACGACAGAACTAGCCAAAAACATTCAGTACTTC.

This clonotype was seen a handful of times. The chain carries TRBV6-6 and TRBJ2-5; D might be TRBD1 (6 bases). The CDR3 has 13 amino acids. Germline CDR1 and CDR2: MNHNY and SVGAGI (reference sequence). Trimming took 8 bases from V and 2 from J, leaving 12 bases between them. CDR3 sequence reads: CASVRGLQETQYF. The CDR3 DNA is TGTGCCAGCGTCAGGGGTTTGCAAGAGACCCAGTACTTC.

V usage is TRBV29-1 and J usage is TRBJ1-4; D remains ambiguous. CDR1 SQVTM and CDR2 ANQGSEA come from the germline V gene. CDR3 size: 14 residues. V was trimmed by 1 base and J by 7 bases, leaving 13 bases between them. As DNA, the CDR3 is TGCAGCGTTGAAGGGGGAGGGTCTGGTGAAAAACTGTTTTTT. This encodes CSVEGGGSGEKLFF.

J is TRBJ2-1 and V is TRBV6-5; D is unresolved. V lost 2 bases and J 0 bases, leaving 5 bases between the germline ends. This CDR3 region has 14 residues. Germline V gene data show CDR1 as MNHEY and CDR2 as SVGAGI. CDR3 in amino acids: CASSYVGSYNEQFF. DNA of the CDR3: TGTGCCAGCAGTTACGTGGGCTCCTACAATGAGCAGTTCTTC.

This clonotype occurred a few times. The chain couples TRBV6-5 to TRBJ2-3, with D unclear. Deletions cut 1 base from V and 0 bases from J, with 14 bases between. This CDR3 has 17 residues. Germline V CDR1 and CDR2: MNHEY, SVGAGI. The CDR3 sequence: CASSYYHQAQSTDTQYF. In DNA, the CDR3 is TGTGCCAGCAGTTACTACCACCAGGCTCAGAGCACAGATACGCAGTATTTT.

This chain uses TRBV6-5 with TRBJ1-1; a weak D match, TRBD1 (5 bases). V was clipped by 0 bases and J by 0 bases, with 8 bases between them. CDR1 is MNHEY, CDR2 SVGAGI, per germline. This CDR3 comprises 15 residues. CDR3 sequence (DNA): TGTGCCAGCAGTTACTCAAGGGACTTGAACACTGAAGCTTTCTTT. It is translated as CASSYSRDLNTEAFF.

The J gene is TRBJ2-2, the V gene TRBV4-1; 8 bases fit TRBD1. Per germline, CDR1 MGHRA and CDR2 YSYEKL. The CDR3 has 16 residues. Trimming at V came to 1 base and at J to 7 bases, leaving 8 bases not matched to a gene. The CDR3 DNA sequence: TGCGCCAGCAGCCAAGGGACAGGGAATATATTCGGGGAGCTGTTTTTT. Amino acid sequence: CASSQGTGNIFGELFF.

The chain combines TRBV3-1 with TRBJ1-1; the match to TRBD1 covers 8 bases. With V trimmed by 4 bases and J by 8 bases, 6 bases remained unmatched. The CDR3 runs to 13 residues. Looked up from germline, CDR1 is LGHDT and CDR2 is YNNKEL (reference sequence). CDR3 nucleotide sequence: TGTGCCAGCAGCCCGGACAGGGCCTTAGAAGCTTTCTTT. The encoded protein is CASSPDRALEAFF.